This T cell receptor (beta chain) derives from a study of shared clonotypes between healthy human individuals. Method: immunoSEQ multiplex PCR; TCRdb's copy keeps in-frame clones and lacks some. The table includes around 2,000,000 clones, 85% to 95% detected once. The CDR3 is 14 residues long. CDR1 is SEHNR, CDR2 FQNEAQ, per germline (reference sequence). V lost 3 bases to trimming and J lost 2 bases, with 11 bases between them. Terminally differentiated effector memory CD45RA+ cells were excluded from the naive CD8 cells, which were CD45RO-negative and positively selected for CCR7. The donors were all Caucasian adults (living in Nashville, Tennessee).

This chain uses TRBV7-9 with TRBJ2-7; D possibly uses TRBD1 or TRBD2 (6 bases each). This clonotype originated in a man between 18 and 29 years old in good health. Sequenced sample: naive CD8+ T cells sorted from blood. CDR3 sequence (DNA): TGTGCCAGCAGCTTCCCGGGGGCTACCTACGAGCAGTACTTC. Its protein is CASSFPGATYEQYF.